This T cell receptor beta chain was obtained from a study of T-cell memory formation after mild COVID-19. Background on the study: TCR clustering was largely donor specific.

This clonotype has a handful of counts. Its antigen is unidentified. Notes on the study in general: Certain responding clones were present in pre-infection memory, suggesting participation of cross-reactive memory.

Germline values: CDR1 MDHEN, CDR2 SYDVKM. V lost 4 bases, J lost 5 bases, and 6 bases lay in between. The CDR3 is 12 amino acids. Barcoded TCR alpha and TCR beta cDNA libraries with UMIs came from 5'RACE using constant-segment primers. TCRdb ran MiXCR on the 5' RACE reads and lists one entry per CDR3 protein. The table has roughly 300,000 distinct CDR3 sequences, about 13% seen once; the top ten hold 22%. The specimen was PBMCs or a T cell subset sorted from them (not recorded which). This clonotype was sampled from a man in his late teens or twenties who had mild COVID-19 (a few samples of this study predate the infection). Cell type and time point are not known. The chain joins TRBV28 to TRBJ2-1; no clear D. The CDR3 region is CASSSLNNEQFF. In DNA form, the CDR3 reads TGTGCCAGCAGTTCCCTAAACAATGAGCAGTTCTTC.